These 3 T cell receptor beta chains came from one sample sequenced in a study of T cells in Graves' hyperthyroidism and ophthalmopathy. RNA transcripts yielded amplified TCR beta CDR3 regions. The TCR CDR3 first-round RT-PCR relied on the HTBI primer set. TCRdb re-called the multiplex PCR reads with MiXCR, one entry per CDR3 protein. The data contain over 500,000 distinct CDR3 sequences, 11% to 15% of them singletons. The sample taken for sequencing was blood. These receptors were taken from a woman aged 40 to 49 with Graves' hyperthyroidism.

The chain joins TRBV28 to TRBJ2-3; D gene unclear. This CDR3 is built from 13 residues. Between the trimmed V and J ends, which lost 7 bases and 2 bases, there was a span of 10 bases. CDR1 and CDR2 (germline): MDHEN, SYDVKM. Here the CDR3 DNA reads TGTGCCAGCACCCTAGGTTTCACAGATACGCAGTATTTT. The encoded protein is CASTLGFTDTQYF.

This clonotype was observed a few times. The chain is built from TRBV29-1 and TRBJ2-7; D is uncertain. The CDR3 is made up of 13 amino acids. CDR1 SQVTM and CDR2 ANQGSEA come from the germline V gene. V dropped 4 bases and J dropped 0 bases, with 10 bases sitting between them. CDR3 sequence: CSVVSESSYEQYF. CDR3 sequence (DNA): TGCAGCGTTGTATCAGAGAGCTCCTACGAGCAGTACTTC.

This clonotype was counted at least ten times. The rearrangement links TRBV7-8 to TRBJ2-5, with 8 bases fitting TRBD1. CDR3 length equals 14 residues. CDR1 is SGHVS, CDR2 FQNEAQ, per germline. V gave up 4 bases and J gave up 3 bases; unmatched junction bases: 4. The CDR3 nucleotides are TGTGCCAGCAGCTCAAGGACAGGGAAAGAGACCCAGTACTTC. Amino acids: CASSSRTGKETQYF.